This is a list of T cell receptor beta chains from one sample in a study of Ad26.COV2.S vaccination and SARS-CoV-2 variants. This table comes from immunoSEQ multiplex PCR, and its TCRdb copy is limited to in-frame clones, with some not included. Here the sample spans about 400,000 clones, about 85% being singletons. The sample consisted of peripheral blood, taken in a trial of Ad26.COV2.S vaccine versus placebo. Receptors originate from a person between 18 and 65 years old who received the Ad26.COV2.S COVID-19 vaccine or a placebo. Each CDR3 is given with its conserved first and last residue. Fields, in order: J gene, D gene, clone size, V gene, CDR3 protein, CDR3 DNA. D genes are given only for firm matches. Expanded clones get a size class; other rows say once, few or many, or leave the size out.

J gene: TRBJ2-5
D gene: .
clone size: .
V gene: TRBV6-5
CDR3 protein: CASSSPGAETQYF
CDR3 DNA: TGTGCCAGCAGTTCACCCGGAGCGGAGACCCAGTACTTC

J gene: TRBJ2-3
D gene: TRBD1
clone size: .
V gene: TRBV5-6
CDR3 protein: CASSLVRDRGTDTQYF
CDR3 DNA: TGTGCCAGCAGCTTGGTTCGGGACAGGGGCACAGATACGCAGTATTTT

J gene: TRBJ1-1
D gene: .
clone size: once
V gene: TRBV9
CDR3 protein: CASSVSVTNTEAFF
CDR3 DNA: TGTGCCAGCAGCGTAAGCGTCACCAACACTGAAGCTTTCTTT

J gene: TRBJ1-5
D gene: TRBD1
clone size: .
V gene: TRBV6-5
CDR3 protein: CASSNSGTENQPQHF
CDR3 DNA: TGTGCCAGCAGTAACTCCGGGACAGAGAATCAGCCCCAGCATTTT

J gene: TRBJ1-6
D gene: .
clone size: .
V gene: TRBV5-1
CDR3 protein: CASSRVGRDSLYSPLHF
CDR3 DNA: TGCGCCAGCAGCAGGGTGGGCAGGGACTCCCTTTATTCACCCCTCCACTTT

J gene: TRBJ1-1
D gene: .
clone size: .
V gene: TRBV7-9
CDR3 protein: CASSQRDLRAFF
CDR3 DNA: TGTGCCAGCAGCCAAAGGGATCTTCGGGCTTTCTTT

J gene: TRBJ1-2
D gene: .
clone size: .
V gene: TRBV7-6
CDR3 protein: CASSLTDTNNYGYTF
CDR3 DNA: TGTGCCAGCAGCTTAACGGACACGAACAACTATGGCTACACCTTC

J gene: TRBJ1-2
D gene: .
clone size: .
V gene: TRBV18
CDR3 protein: CASSPPDGNYGYTF
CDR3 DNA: TGTGCCAGCTCACCACCGGACGGCAACTATGGCTACACCTTC

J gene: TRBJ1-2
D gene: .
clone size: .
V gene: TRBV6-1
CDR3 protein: CASSDRGHGYTF
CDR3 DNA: TGTGCCAGCAGTGATCGGGGGCACGGCTACACCTTC

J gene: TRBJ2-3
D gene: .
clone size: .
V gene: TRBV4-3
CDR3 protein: CASSQGHLGEDSTDTQYF
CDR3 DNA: TGCGCCAGCAGCCAAGGCCACCTGGGGGAGGACAGCACAGATACGCAGTATTTT

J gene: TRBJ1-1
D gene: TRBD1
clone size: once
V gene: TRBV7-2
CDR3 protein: CASSSQGGTEAFF
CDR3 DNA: TGTGCCAGCAGCTCACAGGGGGGCACTGAAGCTTTCTTT

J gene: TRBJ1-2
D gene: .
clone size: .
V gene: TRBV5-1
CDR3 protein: CASSLAGHVNYGYTF
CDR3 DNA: TGCGCCAGCAGCTTGGCCGGGCATGTTAACTATGGCTACACCTTC

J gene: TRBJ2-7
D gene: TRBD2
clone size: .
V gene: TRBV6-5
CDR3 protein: CASSSLAGAGEQYF
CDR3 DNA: TGTGCCAGCAGTTCCTTAGCGGGGGCGGGGGAGCAGTACTTC

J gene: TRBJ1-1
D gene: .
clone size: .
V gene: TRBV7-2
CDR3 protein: CASSLWRVKNTEAFF
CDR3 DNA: TGTGCCAGCAGCTTATGGAGGGTAAAGAACACTGAAGCTTTCTTT

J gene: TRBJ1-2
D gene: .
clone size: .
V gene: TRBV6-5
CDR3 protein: CASGITGVHGYTF
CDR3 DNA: TGTGCCAGCGGAATTACAGGAGTTCATGGCTACACCTTC